This T cell receptor (beta chain) was retrieved from a study of cytomegalovirus exposure and HLA in healthy donors. This CDR3 is 17 amino acids long. The V gene's germline CDR1 is LNHDA and CDR2 SQIVND (reference sequence). The ends lost 3 bases at V and 7 bases at J; junction bases unmatched: 18. Study-wide results and limits: Presence/absence results assume similar sequencing depth per donor, which may not hold. Later on, an analysis showed TCR association rates differing by HLA locus, with DRB1 the most and HLA-C the fewest. Most subjects' HLA-A and HLA-B alleles were reportedly predicted from TCR beta sequences. The productive fraction for most TCR beta V segments was about 87% or about 30% in an earlier analysis.

To note about this clone: What it binds is unknown.

Primers: 60 Vbeta forward and 13 Jbeta reverse. Sequencing used immunoSEQ multiplex PCR; TCRdb keeps in-frame clones, though not all of them. The sample includes under 150,000 clones, around 68% of them seen just once. The source material was PBMCs. The TCR originated in a woman aged 40 to 49 in good health and CMV-seropositive. The rearrangement links TRBV19 to TRBJ2-7; 7 nucleotides align to TRBD1. The CDR3 DNA reads as TGTGCCAGTAGTATCTCCTTGGCCACGACAGGGCGAAGTGAGCAGTACTTC. It translates to CASSISLATTGRSEQYF.